What follows are 17 T cell receptor beta chains derived from one specimen sequenced in a study of response to subunit inactivated influenza vaccine. Each CDR3 protein is one row after TCRdb ran MiXCR on the RT-PCR reads. The sample includes some 540,000 distinct CDR3 sequences, approximately 24% seen only once; the top ten take under 3.5%. The same sample was also studied in work on T cells expressing NK-cell markers. This second report adds: Making the TCR beta cDNA relied on 5'RACE template switching with UMIs.

The starting material was CD4+ T cells sorted from PBMCs, obtained roughly 13 days after vaccination. Receptors originate from a man between 45 and 60 years old who received an inactivated influenza vaccine.

This clonotype was seen a few times. The chain joins TRBV28 to TRBJ2-7; TRBD2 is a possible D gene (6 bases). CDR1 is MDHEN, CDR2 SYDVKM, per germline. Trimming pared 6 bases from V and 2 bases from J, leaving 8 bases between. CDR3 length: 12 amino acids. This chain's CDR3 is CASREGPYEQYF. CDR3 nucleotides: TGTGCCAGCAGGGAGGGCCCCTACGAGCAGTACTTC. Using reference TRBV28 and TRBJ2-7 for the parts outside the CDR3, the full variable domain is DVKVTQSSRYLVKRTGEKVFLECVQDMDHENMFWYRQDPGLGLRLIYFSYDVKMKEKGDIPEGYSVSREKKERFSLILESASTNQTSMYLCASREGPYEQYFGPGTRLTVT.

The chain joins TRBV7-2 to TRBJ2-5; TRBD2 matches 12 bases. This CDR3 comprises 16 residues. Germline V gene data show CDR1 as SGHTA and CDR2 as FQGNSA. The V gene end was trimmed by 4 bases and the J gene end by 3 bases; junction bases not matched to a gene: 6. CDR3 sequence (DNA): TGTGCCAGCAGCTACACTAGCGGGGGGCTTAAAGAGACCCAGTACTTC. Encoded protein: CASSYTSGGLKETQYF.

The rearrangement uses TRBV20-1 and TRBJ2-3; maybe TRBD1 (5 bases). V lost 6 bases and J 0 bases, leaving 13 bases between the germline ends. The germline gives CDR1 DFQATT, CDR2 SNEGSKA (reference sequence). CDR3 length: 14 residues. CDR3 region: CSATRVPSTDTQYF. Written as DNA, the CDR3 is TGCAGTGCCACCAGGGTTCCTAGCACAGATACGCAGTATTTT.

The chain employs TRBV6-2 or TRBV6-3 and TRBJ1-1, with 8 bases that match TRBD1. The CDR3 contains 15 residues. Trimming at V came to 7 bases and at J to 1 base, leaving 8 bases not matched to a gene. Germline V gives CDR1 MNHEY, CDR2 SVGEGT. CDR3 protein: CASNGQGRRNTEAFF. Here the CDR3 DNA reads TGTGCCAGCAACGGACAGGGTAGGAGGAACACTGAAGCTTTCTTT.

This clonotype was observed a handful of times. The V call is TRBV10-3, the J call TRBJ1-5, with TRBD1 matching over 8 bases. Germline CDR1 is ENHRY and CDR2 is SYGVKD. The ends lost 2 bases at V and 1 base at J; junction bases unmatched: 1. The CDR3 extends over 15 amino acids. As DNA, the CDR3 is TGTGCCATCAGTGAGGGACAGGGAAGCAATCAGCCCCAGCATTTT. Its protein product is CAISEGQGSNQPQHF.

This clonotype has only a few counts. The chain links TRBV27 to TRBJ2-2; TRBD2 matches at 8 bases. V shed 5 bases, J shed 1 base, and the junction held 6 bases outside the gene matches. The CDR3 runs to 16 residues. Germline lookup yields CDR1 MNHEY and CDR2 SMNVEV (reference sequence). CDR3 sequence (DNA): TGTGCCAGCAGTCAGAATCTAGCGGGGAACACCGGGGAGCTGTTTTTT. This codes for CASSQNLAGNTGELFF.

J is TRBJ2-1 and V is TRBV20-1, with 9 bases fitting TRBD1. This CDR3 has 12 residues. The J segment lost 9 bases and the V segment lost 6 bases, leaving 6 bases of the junction unmatched. Germline CDR1 is DFQATT and CDR2 is SNEGSKA (reference sequence). As DNA, the CDR3 is TGCAGTGCCCCCGGGACAGGGATTGAGCAGTTCTTC. As protein: CSAPGTGIEQFF.

The genes are TRBV21-1 and TRBJ2-7; TRBD1 reflects the table's D call only, with no check against the DNA. TRBV21-1 constitutes a pseudogene. The CDR3 is 14 residues long. The CDR3 region has the DNA TGTGCCAGCAGCAAAGGGACAGGGGTCTACGAGCAGTACTTC. Translated, it gives CASSKGTGVYEQYF.

This clonotype appeared many times. The chain employs TRBV7-9 and TRBJ1-4; 7 nucleotides line up with TRBD1. Trimming took 5 bases from V and 8 from J; bases not matched to a gene: 2. This CDR3 has 12 residues. The germline V gene encodes CDR1 SEHNR and CDR2 FQNEAQ (reference sequence). The DNA of the CDR3 is TGTGCCAGCAGCAGACAGGGAGAAAAACTGTTTTTT. Its protein is CASSRQGEKLFF.

This clonotype was picked up a small number of times. The rearrangement links TRBV5-1 to TRBJ2-2, with D possibly matching TRBD1 (6 bases). V shed 6 bases and J shed 5 bases, with 17 bases lying between them. This CDR3 region has 15 residues. Per the germline V gene, CDR1 is SGHRS and CDR2 is YFSETQ. The CDR3 region is CASTPRQAQTGELFF. The CDR3 bases are TGCGCCAGCACCCCTAGACAGGCCCAGACCGGGGAGCTGTTTTTT.

This clonotype was detected only a few times. V is TRBV12-3 or TRBV12-4 and J is TRBJ1-5; possibly TRBD1 for D (5 bases). V gave up 3 bases and J gave up 0 bases, with 9 bases separating them. This CDR3 spans 15 amino acids. The CDR3 DNA follows: TGTGCCAGCAGTTTCGGGGCGTCTAGCAATCAGCCCCAGCATTTT. Protein: CASSFGASSNQPQHF.

This clonotype was observed a handful of times. The V gene is TRBV28, the J gene TRBJ1-6; D not resolved. The CDR3 consists of 13 residues. V was trimmed by 2 bases and J by 7 bases, leaving 6 bases between them. Germline V gene sequence: CDR1 MDHEN, CDR2 SYDVKM. CDR3 sequence: CASSLVGNSPLHF. The CDR3 DNA is TGTGCCAGCAGTTTAGTTGGAAATTCACCCCTCCACTTT.

The chain employs TRBV5-1 and TRBJ1-2; 8 bases line up with TRBD1. Germline loops: CDR1 SGHRS, CDR2 YFSETQ. This CDR3 has 13 residues. With V trimmed by 4 bases and J by 8 bases, 7 bases remained unmatched. This CDR3 reads CASSVGQGNGYTF. The CDR3 DNA follows: TGCGCCAGCAGCGTTGGACAGGGTAACGGCTACACCTTC. Based on the CDR3 plus reference TRBV5-1 and TRBJ1-2, the full variable domain is KAGVTQTPRYLIKTRGQQVTLSCSPISGHRSVSWYQQTPGQGLQFLFEYFSETQRNKGNFPGRFSGRQFSNSRSEMNVSTLELGDSALYLCASSVGQGNGYTFGSGTRLTVV.

The chain carries TRBV20-1 and TRBJ2-1; no firm D call. The germline V gene has CDR1 DFQATT and CDR2 SNEGSKA (reference sequence). CDR3 length equals 14 residues. DNA for the CDR3: TGCAGGGGCAACGCACGGGTATCCTACAATGAGCAGTTCTTC. Its protein product is CRGNARVSYNEQFF.

The CDR3 DNA reads as TGCGCCAGCAGCCAAGGACTGGATCTAGCCAAAAACATTCAGTACTTC. Its protein is CASSQGLDLAKNIQYF. V gene TRBV4-3 combines with J gene TRBJ2-4, with D hard to call. Germline CDR1 LGHNA, CDR2 YSLEER. The CDR3 has 16 residues. Trimming pared 1 base from V and 0 bases from J, leaving 10 bases between.

The J gene is TRBJ2-7, the V gene TRBV12-3 or TRBV12-4; 7 bases agree with TRBD1. With 6 bases clipped from V and 2 bases from J, the junction kept 10 bases outside the gene matches. CDR3 length equals 15 residues. Written as DNA, the CDR3 is TGTGCCAGCAGGCCGGGACAGATGATCACCTACGAGCAGTACTTC. This encodes CASRPGQMITYEQYF.

The gene calls are TRBV15 and TRBJ2-3; no reliable D call. Germline-derived CDR1 and CDR2 are LNHNV and YYDKDF (reference sequence). V lost 0 bases to trimming and J lost 0 bases, with 7 bases between them. The CDR3 covers 15 residues. CDR3 DNA sequence: TGTGCCACCAGCAGAGATGGTGGCAGCACAGATACGCAGTATTTT. As protein: CATSRDGGSTDTQYF.